Listed below are T cell receptor beta chains from one sample, sequenced in a study of cytomegalovirus exposure and HLA in healthy donors. Only in-frame clones appear in the TCRdb table, and some are missing; sequencing was by immunoSEQ multiplex PCR. Counted here are more than 95,000 clones, 60% to 85% occurring once; the ten biggest clones make up less than 2%. Material for sequencing was PBMCs. The receptors derive from a man aged 45-65 years in good health and CMV-seronegative. Both conserved end residues are trimmed from each CDR3. Each record gives: D gene, V gene, J gene, clone size, CDR3 protein. D genes are given only for firm matches. Clone size is stated in some rows and not others, as once, few, many or a class when expanded.

D gene: TRBD1; V gene: TRBV7-2; J gene: TRBJ2-1; clone size: -; CDR3 protein: ASSLGSGTGRQF
D gene: -; V gene: TRBV28; J gene: TRBJ2-5; clone size: -; CDR3 protein: ASSLTVQETQY
D gene: -; V gene: TRBV5-5; J gene: TRBJ2-7; clone size: -; CDR3 protein: ASSSYREGSYEQY
D gene: -; V gene: TRBV15; J gene: TRBJ2-1; clone size: -; CDR3 protein: ATSRQVNEQF
D gene: -; V gene: TRBV4-1; J gene: TRBJ1-2; clone size: -; CDR3 protein: ASSQDRQVDYGYT
D gene: TRBD1; V gene: TRBV25-1; J gene: TRBJ2-2; clone size: -; CDR3 protein: ASTETGGVAGELF
D gene: -; V gene: TRBV29-1; J gene: TRBJ1-1; clone size: once; CDR3 protein: SVESRRMNTEAF
D gene: -; V gene: TRBV5-6; J gene: TRBJ2-3; clone size: few; CDR3 protein: ASSYPVSLEASDTQY
D gene: -; V gene: TRBV7-3; J gene: TRBJ1-2; clone size: -; CDR3 protein: ASSLGRGTYGYT
D gene: TRBD2; V gene: TRBV5-5; J gene: TRBJ2-3; clone size: -; CDR3 protein: ASSMTSGGADTQY
D gene: TRBD1; V gene: TRBV5-6; J gene: TRBJ1-5; clone size: -; CDR3 protein: ASSHGTGPQPQH
D gene: TRBD1; V gene: TRBV6-5; J gene: TRBJ1-2; clone size: few; CDR3 protein: ASSYSTGGVGYGYT
D gene: TRBD1; V gene: TRBV15; J gene: TRBJ1-2; clone size: -; CDR3 protein: ATSRDATGGWGYT
D gene: -; V gene: TRBV11-1; J gene: TRBJ2-1; clone size: -; CDR3 protein: ASTPNRDSPI
D gene: -; V gene: TRBV30; J gene: TRBJ2-7; clone size: -; CDR3 protein: AWSQPQGVHEQY
D gene: -; V gene: TRBV7-2; J gene: TRBJ1-6; clone size: -; CDR3 protein: ASSLASVSPLH
D gene: -; V gene: TRBV28; J gene: TRBJ1-5; clone size: -; CDR3 protein: ASSWVYLGALQPQH
D gene: TRBD1; V gene: TRBV7-9; J gene: TRBJ1-1; clone size: -; CDR3 protein: SSSLGTEALFEAF
D gene: -; V gene: TRBV18; J gene: TRBJ1-2; clone size: -; CDR3 protein: ASSPATGSSAGYT
D gene: -; V gene: TRBV7-9; J gene: TRBJ1-1; clone size: -; CDR3 protein: SSSSGEAF
D gene: -; V gene: TRBV20-1; J gene: TRBJ2-5; clone size: -; CDR3 protein: SAPGETQY
D gene: TRBD2; V gene: TRBV6-5; J gene: TRBJ2-1; clone size: -; CDR3 protein: ASSPGTSVINEQF
D gene: -; V gene: TRBV4-3; J gene: TRBJ1-2; clone size: -; CDR3 protein: ASSQDIRDFYGYT
D gene: -; V gene: TRBV7-2; J gene: TRBJ2-7; clone size: -; CDR3 protein: ASSLRVTYEQY
D gene: -; V gene: TRBV18; J gene: TRBJ1-4; clone size: few; CDR3 protein: ASSRVNEKLF
D gene: -; V gene: TRBV27; J gene: TRBJ2-2; clone size: -; CDR3 protein: ATTPRSPKDTGELF
D gene: -; V gene: TRBV7-3; J gene: TRBJ1-1; clone size: few; CDR3 protein: ASSPTGGAEAF
D gene: TRBD1; V gene: TRBV2; J gene: TRBJ1-2; clone size: -; CDR3 protein: ASSLDRGGYGYT
D gene: -; V gene: TRBV29-1; J gene: TRBJ2-1; clone size: once; CDR3 protein: SVDRGNEQF
D gene: -; V gene: TRBV7-8; J gene: TRBJ2-1; clone size: -; CDR3 protein: ASSLGGRESSYNEQF
D gene: TRBD2; V gene: TRBV11-3; J gene: TRBJ2-1; clone size: -; CDR3 protein: ASSLTSGGGYNEQF
D gene: TRBD1; V gene: TRBV18; J gene: TRBJ1-2; clone size: -; CDR3 protein: ASSEGQEYGYT
D gene: TRBD1; V gene: TRBV6-1; J gene: TRBJ1-5; clone size: -; CDR3 protein: ASSELTGVNQPQH
D gene: -; V gene: TRBV19; J gene: TRBJ1-5; clone size: -; CDR3 protein: ASSSPFVSFGGQPQH
D gene: -; V gene: TRBV5-1; J gene: TRBJ2-5; clone size: -; CDR3 protein: ATSTGIQETQY
D gene: TRBD2; V gene: TRBV18; J gene: TRBJ2-1; clone size: -; CDR3 protein: ASSPRLAGDNEQF
D gene: TRBD1; V gene: TRBV5-1; J gene: TRBJ2-2; clone size: -; CDR3 protein: ASSQVPTGQGSGELF
D gene: TRBD2; V gene: TRBV19; J gene: TRBJ2-3; clone size: -; CDR3 protein: ASSSSGGNPSTDTQY
D gene: -; V gene: TRBV5-6; J gene: TRBJ2-1; clone size: few; CDR3 protein: ASSRQSSYNEQF
D gene: -; V gene: TRBV4-2; J gene: TRBJ2-1; clone size: -; CDR3 protein: ASSQDLGGGAYNEQF
D gene: -; V gene: TRBV7-9; J gene: TRBJ2-2; clone size: once; CDR3 protein: SSSRVDTGELF
D gene: TRBD2; V gene: TRBV5-1; J gene: TRBJ2-5; clone size: -; CDR3 protein: ASSPSGKETQY
D gene: -; V gene: TRBV11-3; J gene: TRBJ1-1; clone size: once; CDR3 protein: ASSASPGGTEAF
D gene: -; V gene: TRBV21-1; J gene: TRBJ2-5; clone size: -; CDR3 protein: ASSEGISQY
D gene: -; V gene: TRBV4-2; J gene: TRBJ1-5; clone size: -; CDR3 protein: ASSQDPRQPQH
D gene: TRBD2; V gene: TRBV2; J gene: TRBJ2-1; clone size: -; CDR3 protein: ASMRTSPRQF
D gene: -; V gene: TRBV9; J gene: TRBJ2-1; clone size: -; CDR3 protein: ASSVGAQGYEQF
D gene: TRBD1; V gene: TRBV6-6; J gene: TRBJ2-6; clone size: -; CDR3 protein: ASRAGGGSGANVLT